The 32 T cell receptor beta chains below all came from one sample that was sequenced in a study of cytomegalovirus exposure and HLA in healthy donors. PCR amplification relied on 60 Vbeta primers (plus 13 Jbeta primers). Sequencing was performed with immunoSEQ multiplex PCR; in TCRdb, only in-frame clones are kept and a portion is missing. Its clone listing holds about 130,000 clones. The specimen sequenced was PBMCs. The receptors here all came from a woman aged 40 to 50 in good health and CMV-seropositive.

V is TRBV15 and J is TRBJ1-5, with 7 bases lining up with TRBD1. Germline CDR1 is LNHNV and CDR2 is YYDKDF (reference sequence). The CDR3 is 15 residues long. Trimming removed 3 bases from V and 2 bases from J; junction bases left unmatched: 4. In nucleotides, the CDR3 is TGTGCCACCAGCAGCGAAGGGGGCGGCAATCAGCCCCAGCATTTT. Translating it yields CATSSEGGGNQPQHF.

The rearrangement links TRBV27 to TRBJ2-7; tentative D call: TRBD1 (5 bases). V lost 5 bases to trimming and J lost 2 bases, with 16 bases between them. Germline CDR1 is MNHEY and CDR2 is SMNVEV (reference sequence). The CDR3 has 15 residues. CDR3 DNA sequence: TGTGCCAGCAGTACCACCAGGGTAGGGGCCTACGAGCAGTACTTC. It translates to CASSTTRVGAYEQYF.

The V call is TRBV5-1, the J call TRBJ2-1; 9 nucleotides align to TRBD2. Germline V lookup: CDR1 SGHRS, CDR2 YFSETQ. CDR3 length: 15 residues. J was trimmed by 3 bases and V by 5 bases; bases with no gene match: 6. CDR3 protein: CASRSSGESYNEQFF. The CDR3 DNA reads as TGCGCCAGCAGGTCTAGCGGGGAGAGCTACAATGAGCAGTTCTTC.

The chain employs TRBV10-3 and TRBJ2-7, with 10 bases that match TRBD2. CDR3 length: 14 residues. The V segment lost 3 bases and the J segment 4 bases; nucleotides outside the gene matches: 3. Per germline, CDR1 ENHRY and CDR2 SYGVKD. The DNA for the CDR3 is TGTGCCATCAGTGATGGTAGCGGGAGGTACGAGCAGTACTTC. It encodes CAISDGSGRYEQYF.

The CDR3 spells CASSQEALESYNEQFF. In nucleotides, the CDR3 is TGCGCCAGCAGCCAAGAGGCCCTAGAGTCCTACAATGAGCAGTTCTTC. The chain employs TRBV4-3 and TRBJ2-1; D unresolved. This CDR3 spans 16 amino acids. The V end lost 0 bases, the J end lost 1 base, and 10 bases lay between the germline ends. Germline V gene lookup returns CDR1 LGHNA and CDR2 YSLEER.

V is TRBV7-3 and J is TRBJ2-1; 14 nucleotides line up with TRBD2. Germline CDR1 and CDR2: SGHTA and FQGTGA. This CDR3 comprises 16 residues. After removal of 2 bases from V and 10 bases from J, the junction contained 7 bases not matched to a gene. The CDR3, as DNA: TGTGCCAGCAGCTTAGGGGGGGGACTAGCGGGAGTCGAGCAGTTCTTC. This sequence encodes CASSLGGGLAGVEQFF.

The genes are TRBV11-3 and TRBJ2-5; 8 bases are shared with TRBD2. The germline V gene encodes CDR1 SGHNT and CDR2 YENEEA. Trimming at V came to 1 base and at J to 3 bases, leaving 7 bases not matched to a gene. The CDR3 spans 16 residues. The DNA for the CDR3 is TGTGCCAGCAGCTTAGTCACTAGCGGATCAAAAGAGACCCAGTACTTC. Translation gives CASSLVTSGSKETQYF.

V gene TRBV6-5 combines with J gene TRBJ2-1; TRBD2 matches 11 bases. The trim removed 2 bases at V and 8 bases at J, leaving 5 bases unmatched. Germline CDR1 reads MNHEY; CDR2 reads SVGAGI. The CDR3 covers 15 residues. The CDR3 is CASSYQPGLADEQFF. The CDR3 region has the DNA TGTGCCAGCAGTTACCAACCGGGACTAGCGGATGAGCAGTTCTTC.

V gene TRBV30 combines with J gene TRBJ1-3; possible D gene TRBD1, 6 bases. This CDR3 has 13 residues. From germline, CDR1 is GTSNPN and CDR2 SVGIG (reference sequence). Trimming left V 5 bases short and J 6 bases short, with 14 bases between. The CDR3 coding sequence is TGTGCCTGGGATGGCCGGGGGGCAAACACCATATATTTT. Translated: CAWDGRGANTIYF.

The CDR3 is CAWSGRVKSAQETQYF. The CDR3 nucleotides read TGTGCCTGGAGTGGCAGGGTGAAATCGGCTCAAGAGACCCAGTACTTC. This chain connects TRBV30 to TRBJ2-5; D possibly corresponds to TRBD1 (5 bases). V was cut by 1 base and J by 2 bases, with 17 bases left in between. This CDR3 is 16 amino acids long. Germline CDR1 reads GTSNPN; CDR2 reads SVGIG (reference sequence). Full variable domain (outside the CDR3, taken from reference TRBV30 and TRBJ2-5): SQTIHQWPATLVQPVGSPLSLECTVEGTSNPNLYWYRQAAGRGLQLLFYSVGIGQISSEVPQNLSASRPQDRQFILSSKKLLLSDSGFYLCAWSGRVKSAQETQYFGPGTRLLVL.

The chain employs TRBV19 and TRBJ2-1; D gene unclear. The CDR3 has 15 amino acids. Germline loops: CDR1 LNHDA, CDR2 SQIVND (reference sequence). With 0 bases removed from V and 1 base from J, the gap between germline ends came to 7 bases. The CDR3 loop is CASSIDGASYNEQFF. As DNA, the CDR3 is TGTGCCAGTAGTATAGATGGAGCTTCCTACAATGAGCAGTTCTTC. The full variable domain, its missing parts supplied by reference TRBV19 and TRBJ2-1, is DGGITQSPKYLFRKEGQNVTLSCEQNLNHDAMYWYRQDPGQGLRLIYYSQIVNDFQKGDIAEGYSVSREKKESFPLTVTSAQKNPTAFYLCASSIDGASYNEQFFGPGTRLTVL.

This chain uses TRBV7-8 with TRBJ2-1; 11 bases are a match to TRBD2. This CDR3 is 14 amino acids long. The germline V gene encodes CDR1 SGHVS and CDR2 FQNEAQ. V shed 4 bases, J shed 4 bases, and the junction held 0 bases outside the gene matches. CDR3 bases: TGTGCCAGCAGCTGGACTAGCGGGTACAATGAGCAGTTCTTC. It translates to CASSWTSGYNEQFF.

This sequence joins TRBV7-3 and TRBJ2-3; D is uncertain. Trimming removed 4 bases from V and 4 bases from J, with 9 bases in between. Germline CDR1 is SGHTA and CDR2 is FQGTGA. The CDR3 loop spans 13 amino acids. The CDR3 protein is CASSSLGPDTQYF. The CDR3 region has the DNA TGTGCCAGCAGCTCCCTTGGGCCAGATACGCAGTATTTT.

V gene TRBV11-3 combines with J gene TRBJ2-1, with TRBD2 as a possible D gene (6 bases). This CDR3 contains 16 residues. Germline-derived CDR1 and CDR2 are SGHNT and YENEEA. Trimming shortened V by 0 bases and J by 4 bases, and 13 bases separated the two germline ends. Here the CDR3 DNA reads TGTGCCAGCAGCTTAGAGGGGTCGGGGACTTACAATGAGCAGTTCTTC. It encodes CASSLEGSGTYNEQFF.

The chain employs TRBV6-1 and TRBJ2-5, with 7 positions matching TRBD1. Germline CDR1 and CDR2: MNHNS and SASEGT. The CDR3 has 15 amino acids. Trimming cost V 2 bases and J 2 bases; bases outside gene matches: 5. The CDR3 loop is CASSELGGGQETQYF. In DNA form, the CDR3 reads TGTGCCAGCAGTGAACTAGGGGGCGGGCAAGAGACCCAGTACTTC.

This chain links TRBV7-8 with TRBJ1-1, with unresolved D. The CDR3 covers 15 residues. The germline V and J ends were trimmed by 6 bases and 1 base, with 15 bases remaining between them. Per the germline V gene, CDR1 is SGHVS and CDR2 is FQNEAQ. The CDR3 reads CASSQQPRGNTEAFF. The CDR3 DNA reads as TGTGCCAGCAGTCAACAGCCGCGGGGGAACACTGAAGCTTTCTTT.

The CDR3 protein is CASKIAREVSSTDTQYF. The CDR3 DNA follows: TGTGCCAGCAAGATCGCCCGGGAAGTCTCTAGCACAGATACGCAGTATTTT. V is TRBV27 and J is TRBJ2-3, with D possibly TRBD2 on 5 matching bases. The CDR3 covers 17 residues. V dropped 7 bases and J dropped 0 bases, with 20 bases sitting between them. Per the germline V gene, CDR1 is MNHEY and CDR2 is SMNVEV (reference sequence).

The chain links TRBV5-1 to TRBJ1-6, with a tentative D call TRBD1 (5 bases). CDR3 length equals 15 residues. With 0 bases removed from V and 6 bases from J, the gap between germline ends came to 10 bases. CDR1 and CDR2 from the germline V gene are SGHRS and YFSETQ. The CDR3 reads CASSLVGQGNSPLHF. CDR3 DNA sequence: TGCGCCAGCAGCTTGGTAGGGCAGGGTAATTCACCCCTCCACTTT. The full variable domain, in which reference TRBV5-1 and TRBJ1-6 provide the parts outside the CDR3, is KAGVTQTPRYLIKTRGQQVTLSCSPISGHRSVSWYQQTPGQGLQFLFEYFSETQRNKGNFPGRFSGRQFSNSRSEMNVSTLELGDSALYLCASSLVGQGNSPLHFGNGTRLTVT.

The chain joins TRBV4-3 to TRBJ1-2, with D unclear. Germline V gene data show CDR1 as LGHNA and CDR2 as YSLEER. Trimming left V 3 bases short and J 0 bases short, with 11 bases between. This CDR3 region has 15 residues. This chain's CDR3 is CASSHAGVTNYGYTF. As DNA, the CDR3 is TGCGCCAGCAGCCACGCGGGAGTTACTAACTATGGCTACACCTTC.

The J gene is TRBJ2-7, the V gene TRBV5-1, with 15 bases fitting TRBD2. V dropped 4 bases and J dropped 4; count of bases not matched to a gene: 0. The CDR3 has 14 residues. Per germline, CDR1 SGHRS and CDR2 YFSETQ. Written as DNA, the CDR3 is TGCGCCAGCAGCGGGACTAGCGGGAGGTACGAGCAGTACTTC. Its translation: CASSGTSGRYEQYF.

The chain employs TRBV5-1 and TRBJ2-1, with TRBD1 matching 8 bases. This CDR3 has 15 amino acids. The germline gives CDR1 SGHRS, CDR2 YFSETQ. V lost 2 bases, J lost 6 bases, and 7 bases stayed unmatched. The CDR3 DNA reads as TGCGCCAGCAGCTTTACGCCAGGGGGCCCCAATGAGCAGTTCTTC. Amino acid sequence: CASSFTPGGPNEQFF.

V is TRBV28 and J is TRBJ1-3; 7 bases are shared with TRBD1. This CDR3 contains 16 residues. Germline assignment: CDR1 MDHEN and CDR2 SYDVKM. Germline trimming cut 5 bases from V and 1 base from J; bases unmatched to any gene: 8. In DNA form, the CDR3 reads TGTGCCAGCAGTAAGTGGGGGACAGTTTCTGGAAACACCATATATTTT. It yields the protein CASSKWGTVSGNTIYF.

This sequence joins TRBV7-7 and TRBJ2-5; D is perhaps TRBD2 (7 bases). The V gene's germline CDR1 is SSHAT and CDR2 FNYEAQ (reference sequence). Trimming cost V 5 bases and J 5 bases, with 18 bases left between them. CDR3 length equals 15 residues. The CDR3 loop is CASSRGGARGETQYF. CDR3 bases: TGTGCCAGCAGCAGAGGGGGGGCGCGCGGGGAGACCCAGTACTTC.

V and J are TRBV5-1 and TRBJ2-7; maybe TRBD2 (5 bases). V lost 5 bases and J lost 3, with 9 bases in between. The CDR3 is 12 residues long. From germline, CDR1 is SGHRS and CDR2 YFSETQ. CDR3 amino acids: CASRDGNYEQYF. DNA of the CDR3: TGCGCCAGCAGGGACGGGAACTACGAGCAGTACTTC. Full variable domain (outside the CDR3, taken from reference TRBV5-1 and TRBJ2-7): KAGVTQTPRYLIKTRGQQVTLSCSPISGHRSVSWYQQTPGQGLQFLFEYFSETQRNKGNFPGRFSGRQFSNSRSEMNVSTLELGDSALYLCASRDGNYEQYFGPGTRLTVT.

This chain joins TRBV10-3 and TRBJ1-2; 8 nucleotides line up with TRBD1. With 6 bases clipped from V and 10 bases from J, the junction kept 13 bases outside the gene matches. This CDR3 spans 14 amino acids. Germline lookup yields CDR1 ENHRY and CDR2 SYGVKD. The CDR3 reads CAISLQGQADSYTF. The DNA for the CDR3 is TGTGCCATCAGCTTACAGGGACAGGCTGACTCCTACACCTTC.

V is TRBV30 and J is TRBJ2-1; the match to TRBD2 covers 8 bases. The CDR3 has 14 amino acids. V shed 2 bases and J 2 bases; nucleotides not matched to a gene: 2. Germline V gives CDR1 GTSNPN, CDR2 SVGIG (reference sequence). In nucleotides, the CDR3 is TGTGCCTGGAGTCCCGGGGGGGCCTACAATGAGCAGTTCTTC. It yields the protein CAWSPGGAYNEQFF.

This chain joins TRBV19 and TRBJ1-3; D is unclear. Germline V gene lookup returns CDR1 LNHDA and CDR2 SQIVND (reference sequence). The CDR3 has 14 residues. Trimming shortened V by 4 bases and J by 0 bases, and 7 bases separated the two germline ends. The CDR3 region is CASSKRLSGNTIYF. In nucleotides, the CDR3 is TGTGCCAGTAGTAAGCGACTCTCTGGAAACACCATATATTTT.

The J gene is TRBJ1-1, the V gene TRBV30; 10 bases are a match to TRBD1. The junction had 7 bases not matched to a gene; V was cut back by 1 base and J by 11 bases. The CDR3 is 13 residues long. Germline assignment: CDR1 GTSNPN and CDR2 SVGIG (reference sequence). CDR3 sequence (DNA): TGTGCCTGGAGTGCCCTCAGACAGGGGGCGGCTTTCTTT. Amino acid sequence: CAWSALRQGAAFF.

The genes are TRBV5-5 and TRBJ2-3, with TRBD2 matching 8 bases. After removal of 3 bases from V and 5 bases from J, the junction contained 11 bases not matched to a gene. Per the germline V gene, CDR1 is SGHKS and CDR2 is YYEKEE (reference sequence). This CDR3 has 16 amino acids. The CDR3 is CASSSSGSGSLDTQYF. DNA for the CDR3: TGTGCCAGCAGCTCCTCGGGCAGCGGGAGTTTAGATACGCAGTATTTT.

The chain employs TRBV20-1 and TRBJ2-1, with unresolved D. CDR1 DFQATT and CDR2 SNEGSKA come from the germline V gene (reference sequence). The V and J ends lost 3 bases and 3 bases respectively, with 3 bases between them. There are 11 residues in the CDR3. The CDR3 reads CSASLYNEQFF. CDR3 nucleotides: TGCAGTGCTAGTCTCTACAATGAGCAGTTCTTC.

The chain couples TRBV7-6 to TRBJ2-7, with TRBD2 matching over 14 bases. CDR1 is SGHVS, CDR2 FNYEAQ, per germline. Trimming cost V 5 bases and J 0 bases; bases outside gene matches: 9. This CDR3 region has 18 residues. The CDR3 sequence: CASSATSGRAAYSYEQYF. The CDR3 region has the DNA TGTGCCAGCAGCGCGACTAGCGGGAGGGCCGCATACTCCTACGAGCAGTACTTC.

This rearrangement joins TRBV7-9 to TRBJ1-1; 9 bases align to TRBD1. The CDR3 loop spans 15 amino acids. Germline V CDR1 and CDR2: SEHNR, FQNEAQ (reference sequence). The J segment lost 0 bases and the V segment lost 5 bases, leaving 4 bases of the junction unmatched. CDR3: CASSPGQGMNTEAFF. DNA of the CDR3: TGTGCCAGCAGCCCTGGACAGGGGATGAACACTGAAGCTTTCTTT.